The clone carrying this T cell receptor (beta chain) has just a few counts. Its antigen is undetermined. MiXCR was run by TCRdb on the 5' RACE reads, yielding one entry per CDR3 protein. The sample has about 62,000 distinct CDR3 sequences, around 5% seen once; the top ten hold 3.4%. This entry belongs to a study of neurological immune-mediated disorders. Study results and caveats: A possible signature appeared as one related-CDR3 cluster, in which phylogenetic grouping placed the repertoires of 18 of 34 multiple sclerosis patients. Sharing of CDR3 amino acid sequences among expanded clones across subjects was absent, suggesting private repertoires in all groups.

This CDR3 spans 16 amino acids. Germline V gives CDR1 SGHTA, CDR2 FQGTGA. The germline V and J ends were trimmed by 5 bases and 0 bases, with 13 bases remaining between them. Input material: PBMCs. This rearrangement joins TRBV7-3 to TRBJ2-2; D is perhaps TRBD2 (5 bases). The sequence came from a woman aged 45-65 years with multiple sclerosis. CDR3 in amino acids: CASSPRGSANTGELFF. CDR3 in DNA: TGTGCCAGCAGCCCCCGGGGAAGCGCGAACACCGGGGAGCTGTTTTTT.